This T cell receptor beta chain was recorded in a study of somatic mutations in cytotoxic T cells in rheumatoid arthritis. The data were produced by immunoSEQ multiplex PCR, yet TCRdb's version contains in-frame clones alone and is incomplete. Altogether about 16,000 clones are present, roughly four fifths being singletons, with the ten largest covering approximately 15%. CDR3 length: 10 amino acids. Between the trimmed V and J ends, which lost 11 bases and 14 bases, there was a span of 15 bases. Germline values: CDR1 SGHAT, CDR2 FQNNGV. This receptor was identified in a woman aged 45-60 years with rheumatoid arthritis. The chain uses TRBV11-2 and TRBJ1-4; possibly TRBD1 for D (5 bases). The sequenced sample was CD8+ T cells sorted from blood. CDR3 sequence reads: CASMGPPLFF. CDR3 DNA: TGTGCCTCCATGGGGCCTCCTCTGTTTTTT.